The clone carrying this T cell receptor beta chain has a handful of counts. Its target is not known. Sample time point: newly diagnosed GD, antithyroid drugs for less than 3 months. After RNA was extracted from PBMCs, the TCR library was made from it. The CDR3 consists of 15 residues. Trimming removed 3 bases from V and 6 bases from J; junction bases left unmatched: 12. Germline assignment: CDR1 DFQATT and CDR2 SNEGSKA (reference sequence). This sample is part of a study of regulatory T cells in long-lasting Graves disease. Study-level findings and limits: Gene preferences differed: TRBV28, TRBJ1-2, TRBJ2-5 in persistent cases. TCR diversity was lower in persistent Graves' patients (versus newly diagnosed ones).

Combining iRepertoire HTBI primers with Arm-PCR of CDR3 regions, the authors built TCR beta libraries. TCRdb itself ran the multiplex PCR reads through MiXCR, one entry per CDR3 protein. The sample records 350,000 to 500,000 distinct CDR3 sequences, roughly 15% being singletons. This sample also belongs to another study, concerning T cells in Graves' hyperthyroidism and ophthalmopathy.

The starting material was peripheral blood mononuclear cells (PBMCs), obtained at new diagnosis, from a patient treated with antithyroid drugs. This TCR was recovered from a woman between 50 and 59 years old with Graves disease. This chain joins TRBV20-1 and TRBJ2-7, with 9 bases fitting TRBD2. Written as DNA, the CDR3 is TGCAGTGCTAGGGCCCGGACTAGCGCCGGGGCCGAGCAGTACTTC. Its translation: CSARARTSAGAEQYF.